The 21 T cell receptor beta chains given below trace back to one sample, sequenced in a study of blood T cell repertoires in COVID-19. Measured with immunoSEQ multiplex PCR; TCRdb has only the in-frame clones, and not every one. The data hold 240,000 or so clones, with 70% to 80% observed a single time. Material: peripheral blood. The receptors stem from an elderly woman with acute or convalescent COVID-19.

This clone occurred many times. The chain uses TRBV19 and TRBJ1-6, with TRBD1 matching 12 bases. The CDR3 spans 17 residues. CDR1 LNHDA and CDR2 SQIVND come from the germline V gene (reference sequence). Germline trimming cut 6 bases from V and 9 bases from J; bases unmatched to any gene: 12. The CDR3 region is CASSPAGQGALGSPLHF. CDR3 DNA: TGTGCCAGTAGCCCGGCGGGACAGGGGGCCCTTGGTTCACCCCTCCACTTT.

The chain joins TRBV6-5 to TRBJ1-2; 9 bases match TRBD1. This CDR3 spans 14 amino acids. Trimming cost V 6 bases and J 4 bases; bases outside gene matches: 6. The V gene's germline CDR1 is MNHEY and CDR2 SVGAGI. The CDR3 nucleotides are TGTGCCAGCAGCCCACAGGGGGCAGGCTATGGCTACACCTTC. As protein: CASSPQGAGYGYTF.

This clone has more than one count but fewer than ten. The chain is built from TRBV27 and TRBJ1-1; 7 nucleotides match TRBD1. V dropped 6 bases and J dropped 3; count of bases not matched to a gene: 13. This CDR3 has 16 residues. Germline V gene data show CDR1 as MNHEY and CDR2 as SMNVEV (reference sequence). The CDR3 DNA follows: TGTGCCAGCAGGCATATGACAGGGTTCTCGGACACTGAAGCTTTCTTT. Translation gives CASRHMTGFSDTEAFF.

Only a few counts were recorded for this clone. The chain couples TRBV18 to TRBJ2-3; 14 nucleotides line up with TRBD2. Losses at the gene ends were 0 bases for V and 5 bases for J; bases not matched to a gene: 4. The CDR3 runs 17 residues. Per the germline V gene, CDR1 is KGHSH and CDR2 is LQKENI. The CDR3 coding sequence is TGTGCCAGCTCACCACCAGGACTAGCGGGAGGTCAAGATACGCAGTATTTT. It translates to CASSPPGLAGGQDTQYF.

This clone was observed once. V is TRBV29-1 and J is TRBJ1-2; D possibly corresponds to TRBD1 (5 bases). The V gene lost 3 bases and the J gene lost 7 bases, with 15 bases spanning the gap. The CDR3 extends over 13 amino acids. The germline V gene encodes CDR1 SQVTM and CDR2 ANQGSEA. CDR3 coding DNA: TGCAGCGTTGATGAGGCAGGGATGCTTGGCTACACCTTC. Translated, it gives CSVDEAGMLGYTF.

The chain uses TRBV9 and TRBJ1-1; D is ambiguous. This CDR3 is 14 amino acids long. The germline gives CDR1 SGDLS, CDR2 YYNGEE. The ends were cut back, 3 bases at V and 2 bases at J, with 11 bases in the middle. The CDR3: CASSAIQYNTEAFF. In DNA, the CDR3 is TGTGCCAGCAGCGCCATACAATATAACACTGAAGCTTTCTTT.

V gene TRBV2 combines with J gene TRBJ2-7; D may be TRBD1 (6 bases). The germline V and J ends were trimmed by 1 base and 3 bases, with 13 bases remaining between them. This CDR3 region has 15 residues. Germline CDR1 SNHLY, CDR2 FYNNEI. CDR3 nucleotide sequence: TGTGCCAGCAGTGAAGAGGCAGGGGCTTACTACGAGCAGTACTTC. Its protein product is CASSEEAGAYYEQYF.

V gene TRBV5-1 combines with J gene TRBJ2-3; 13 bases agree with TRBD2. The germline CDR1 and CDR2 sequences are SGHRS and YFSETQ. V lost 6 bases, J lost 1 base, and 2 bases stayed unmatched. This CDR3 is 15 amino acids long. This CDR3 is CASTGLAGGTDTQYF. CDR3 bases: TGCGCCAGCACAGGACTAGCGGGGGGCACAGATACGCAGTATTTT.

The J gene is TRBJ1-1, the V gene TRBV29-1; TRBD1 matches at 8 bases. V lost 4 bases and J lost 7; bases outside the gene matches: 8. Germline assignment: CDR1 SQVTM and CDR2 ANQGSEA. This CDR3 comprises 13 residues. Written as DNA, the CDR3 is TGCAGCGTTGGGCAGGGGGCAAGTAATGAAGCTTTCTTT. It codes for CSVGQGASNEAFF.

This clone came up once. The chain joins TRBV10-3 to TRBJ1-6; D is possibly TRBD1 (6 bases). The V end lost 5 bases, the J end lost 5 bases, and 7 bases lay between the germline ends. Germline assignment: CDR1 ENHRY and CDR2 SYGVKD. This CDR3 has 13 residues. The CDR3 sequence is CAISRTDNSPLHF. For the CDR3, the DNA is TGTGCCATCAGTCGGACAGATAATTCACCCCTCCACTTT.

V is TRBV7-9 and J is TRBJ2-1; 13 nucleotides match TRBD2. Germline loops: CDR1 SEHNR, CDR2 FQNEAQ (reference sequence). This CDR3 is 19 amino acids long. The ends lost 0 bases at V and 4 bases at J; junction bases unmatched: 9. CDR3 nucleotides: TGTGCCAGCAGCTTAGCGAGATGGACTAGCGGGAGAGGGTACAATGAGCAGTTCTTC. It encodes CASSLARWTSGRGYNEQFF.

The rearrangement joins TRBV5-5 to TRBJ1-5; D gene ambiguous. Per the germline V gene, CDR1 is SGHKS and CDR2 is YYEKEE (reference sequence). Trimming cost V 3 bases and J 4 bases, with 14 bases left between them. This CDR3 comprises 15 residues. CDR3 nucleotides: TGTGCCAGCAGCTCCGAGGCGGGAGGGAATCAGCCCCAGCATTTT. This gives the protein CASSSEAGGNQPQHF.

This clone has only one observation. The chain recombines TRBV7-9 with TRBJ2-7; 12 nucleotides match TRBD2. Looked up from germline, CDR1 is SEHNR and CDR2 is FQNEAQ (reference sequence). The CDR3 has 16 residues. The trim removed 4 bases at V and 2 bases at J, leaving 6 bases unmatched. CDR3 DNA sequence: TGTGCCAGCAGCTCACACGGACTAGCGGGGCCCTACGAGCAGTACTTC. Encoded protein: CASSSHGLAGPYEQYF.

This clone was counted between two and nine times. The rearrangement joins TRBV18 to TRBJ2-7, with TRBD2 matching over 9 bases. Germline trimming cut 3 bases from V and 0 bases from J; bases unmatched to any gene: 6. Germline V gene data show CDR1 as KGHSH and CDR2 as LQKENI. This CDR3 is 16 amino acids long. CDR3 nucleotides: TGTGCCAGCTCACCGCGGGCTAGCGGGGACTCCTACGAGCAGTACTTC. This gives the protein CASSPRASGDSYEQYF.

The J gene is TRBJ1-2, the V gene TRBV19, with 9 bases that match TRBD1. The ends lost 5 bases at V and 5 bases at J; junction bases unmatched: 9. This CDR3 has 15 amino acids. Germline CDR1 reads LNHDA; CDR2 reads SQIVND (reference sequence). The CDR3 loop reads CASSAPGTGIYGYTF. The CDR3 nucleotides read TGTGCCAGTAGTGCTCCCGGGACAGGGATATATGGCTACACCTTC.

The CDR3 here is CAWSVLAGIEQYF. The CDR3 DNA sequence: TGTGCCTGGAGTGTACTTGCCGGGATCGAGCAGTACTTC. This rearrangement joins TRBV30 to TRBJ2-7, with D perhaps TRBD2 (5 bases). Trimming took 0 bases from V and 6 from J, leaving 12 bases between them. In germline, CDR1 is GTSNPN, CDR2 SVGIG (reference sequence). CDR3 length: 13 amino acids.

The rearrangement uses TRBV6-5 and TRBJ1-2, with TRBD1 identical over 7 bases. Germline assignment: CDR1 MNHEY and CDR2 SVGAGI. V was pared by 2 bases and J by 5 bases, with 11 bases of the junction left unmatched. The CDR3 loop spans 16 amino acids. CDR3 in amino acids: CASSYLPLRDSYGYTF. The CDR3 DNA is TGTGCCAGCAGTTACCTCCCCCTAAGGGACAGTTATGGCTACACCTTC.

V gene TRBV5-1 combines with J gene TRBJ1-1; maybe TRBD1 (6 bases). The CDR3 runs to 13 residues. With 5 bases removed from V and 5 bases from J, the gap between germline ends came to 13 bases. The germline V gene encodes CDR1 SGHRS and CDR2 YFSETQ. CDR3 in DNA: TGCGCCAGCAGGCGGGAGGGGGTGACTGAAGCTTTCTTT. Protein product: CASRREGVTEAFF.

This clone has only a few counts. In nucleotides, the CDR3 is TGTGCCAGCAGTCGACAGCACAATCAGCCCCAGCATTTT. Protein product: CASSRQHNQPQHF. This sequence joins TRBV6-2 or TRBV6-3 and TRBJ1-5; tentatively, D is TRBD1 (5 bases). Germline V gene lookup returns CDR1 MNHEY and CDR2 SVGEGT. The CDR3 consists of 13 residues. V was clipped by 5 bases and J by 3 bases, with 8 bases between them.

This clone was observed once. The chain is built from TRBV10-3 and TRBJ2-7, with D unresolved. The CDR3 runs to 14 residues. V shed 3 bases and J shed 5 bases, with 14 bases lying between them. Germline V gene lookup returns CDR1 ENHRY and CDR2 SYGVKD. CDR3 DNA: TGTGCCATCAGTGATCTAGGAGCCAGTGACGAGCAGTACTTC. Translated, it gives CAISDLGASDEQYF.

The chain is built from TRBV7-2 and TRBJ1-3, with 7 bases identical to TRBD1. The V gene end was trimmed by 4 bases and the J gene end by 0 bases; junction bases not matched to a gene: 6. The germline gives CDR1 SGHTA, CDR2 FQGNSA. This CDR3 has 16 amino acids. The CDR3 DNA reads TGTGCCAGCAGCTCGGACAGGCCCTTCTCTGGAAACACCATATATTTT. This encodes CASSSDRPFSGNTIYF.